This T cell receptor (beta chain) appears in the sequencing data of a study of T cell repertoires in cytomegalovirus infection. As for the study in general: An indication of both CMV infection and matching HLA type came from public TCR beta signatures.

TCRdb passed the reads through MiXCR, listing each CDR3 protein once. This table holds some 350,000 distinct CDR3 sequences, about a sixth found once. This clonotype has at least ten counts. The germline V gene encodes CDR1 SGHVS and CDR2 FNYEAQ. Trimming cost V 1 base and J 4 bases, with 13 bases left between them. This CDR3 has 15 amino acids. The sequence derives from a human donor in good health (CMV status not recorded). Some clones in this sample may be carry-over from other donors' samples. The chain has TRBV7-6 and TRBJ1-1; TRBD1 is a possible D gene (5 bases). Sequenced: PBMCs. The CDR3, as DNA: TGTGCCAGCAGCTTAGGTCCCGGGGGAAGCACTGAAGCTTTCTTT. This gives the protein CASSLGPGGSTEAFF.